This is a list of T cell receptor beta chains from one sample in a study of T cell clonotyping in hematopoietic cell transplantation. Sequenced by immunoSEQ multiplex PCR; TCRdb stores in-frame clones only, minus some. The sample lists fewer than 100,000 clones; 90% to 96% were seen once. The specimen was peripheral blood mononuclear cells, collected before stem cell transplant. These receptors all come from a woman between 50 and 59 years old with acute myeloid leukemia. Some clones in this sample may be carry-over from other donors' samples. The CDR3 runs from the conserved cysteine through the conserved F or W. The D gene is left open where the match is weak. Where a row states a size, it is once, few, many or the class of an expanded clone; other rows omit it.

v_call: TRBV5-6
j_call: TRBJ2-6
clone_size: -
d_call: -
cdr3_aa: CASSIYRAGANVLTF
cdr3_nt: TGTGCCAGCAGCATCTACAGGGCTGGGGCCAACGTCCTGACTTTC

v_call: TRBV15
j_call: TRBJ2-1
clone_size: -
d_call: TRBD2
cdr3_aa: CATSLGTSGFYNEQFF
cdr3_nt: TGTGCCACCAGCCTAGGGACTAGCGGCTTCTACAATGAGCAGTTCTTC

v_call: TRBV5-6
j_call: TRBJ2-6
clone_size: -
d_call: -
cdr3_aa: CASEFSGGPPGANVLTF
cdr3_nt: TGTGCCAGCGAATTCTCTGGGGGCCCACCTGGGGCCAACGTCCTGACTTTC

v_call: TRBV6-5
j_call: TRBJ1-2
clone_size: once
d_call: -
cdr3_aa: CASSADVGYGYTF
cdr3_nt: TGTGCCAGCAGCGCAGACGTCGGCTATGGCTACACCTTC

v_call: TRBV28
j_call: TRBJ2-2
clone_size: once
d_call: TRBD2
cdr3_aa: CASSLWELAGGPGELFF
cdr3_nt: TGTGCCAGCAGTTTATGGGAGCTAGCGGGAGGGCCCGGGGAGCTGTTTTTT

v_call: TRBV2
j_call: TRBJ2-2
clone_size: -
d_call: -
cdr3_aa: CASTFSDTGELFF
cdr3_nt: TGTGCCAGCACCTTTAGTGACACCGGGGAGCTGTTTTTT

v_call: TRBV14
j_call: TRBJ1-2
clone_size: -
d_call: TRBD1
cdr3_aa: CASSQAGTGVEGYTF
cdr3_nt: TGTGCCAGCAGCCAAGCAGGGACAGGAGTAGAGGGCTACACCTTC

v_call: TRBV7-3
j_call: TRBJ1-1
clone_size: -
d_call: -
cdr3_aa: CASSLTTGRSNTEAFF
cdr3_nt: TGTGCCAGCAGCTTAACGACAGGTCGCTCGAACACTGAAGCTTTCTTT

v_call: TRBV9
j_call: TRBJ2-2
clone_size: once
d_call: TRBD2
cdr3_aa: CASSVGLALTGELFF
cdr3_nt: TGTGCCAGCAGCGTCGGACTAGCGCTCACCGGGGAGCTGTTTTTT

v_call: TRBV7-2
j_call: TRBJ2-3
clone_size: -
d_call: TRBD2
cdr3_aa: CASSLGAGGSGLDTQYF
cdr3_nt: TGTGCCAGCAGCTTAGGTGCTGGCGGGAGTGGGTTAGATACGCAGTATTTT

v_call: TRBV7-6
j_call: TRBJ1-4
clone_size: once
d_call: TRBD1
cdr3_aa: CASSSRDRGREKLFF
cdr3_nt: TGTGCCAGCAGCTCCCGGGACAGGGGGCGGGAAAAACTGTTTTTT

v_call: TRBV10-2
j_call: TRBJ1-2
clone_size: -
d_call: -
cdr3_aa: CASSEGRVDGYTF
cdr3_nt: TGCGCCAGCAGTGAGGGCAGGGTTGATGGCTACACCTTC

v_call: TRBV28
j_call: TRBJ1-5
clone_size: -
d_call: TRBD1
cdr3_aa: CASHLGQGAQPQHF
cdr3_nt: TGTGCCAGCCATTTGGGACAGGGGGCTCAGCCCCAGCATTTT

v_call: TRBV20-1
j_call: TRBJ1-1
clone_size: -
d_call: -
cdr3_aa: CSLAGVVEAFF
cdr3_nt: TGCAGTCTGGCCGGGGTCGTTGAAGCTTTCTTT

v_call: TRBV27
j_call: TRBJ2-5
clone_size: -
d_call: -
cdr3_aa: CASRKSQSSWETQYF
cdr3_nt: TGTGCCAGCAGAAAATCCCAGAGCTCCTGGGAGACCCAGTACTTC

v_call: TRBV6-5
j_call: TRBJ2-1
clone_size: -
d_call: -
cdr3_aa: CASSYSFQRNEQFF
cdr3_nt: TGTGCCAGCAGTTACTCGTTCCAGAGAAATGAGCAGTTCTTC

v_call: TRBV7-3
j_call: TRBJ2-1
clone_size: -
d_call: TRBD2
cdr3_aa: CASSSTGTSGGANEQFF
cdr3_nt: TGTGCCAGCAGCTCTACCGGGACTAGCGGGGGGGCGAATGAGCAGTTCTTC

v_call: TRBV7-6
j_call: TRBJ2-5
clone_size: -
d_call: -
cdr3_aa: CASSPDWSSQYF
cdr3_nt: TGTGCCAGCAGCCCGGATTGGAGCTCCCAGTACTTC

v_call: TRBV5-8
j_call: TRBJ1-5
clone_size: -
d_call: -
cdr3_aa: CASSLARGRGNQPQHF
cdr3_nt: TGTGCCAGCAGCTTGGCCAGGGGTAGGGGCAATCAGCCCCAGCATTTT